This T cell receptor beta chain was recovered during a study of CD8+ T cells in alopecia areata. This clone has a handful of counts. RNA was extracted and reverse transcribed into cDNA as the sequencing template. The table came from immunoSEQ multiplex PCR; TCRdb's copy has only in-frame clones and leaves some out. This table holds roughly 100,000 clones, 60% to 65% found once. Indicated treatment: oral pan-JAK inhibitor, 5-10 mg twice daily. Trimming took off 5 bases at V and 0 bases at J, with 11 bases between the two ends. The CDR3 consists of 14 residues. Looked up from germline, CDR1 is SEHNR and CDR2 is FQNEAQ (reference sequence).

The chain is built from TRBV7-9 and TRBJ2-7; D is unresolved. This sample comprised CD8+ T cells sorted from blood, obtained at week 4, from a patient treated with tofacitinib. The sequence derives from a human donor with alopecia areata. CDR3 DNA sequence: TGTGCCAGCAGCCCGATGGAGTCCTCCTACGAGCAGTACTTC. Translating it yields CASSPMESSYEQYF.